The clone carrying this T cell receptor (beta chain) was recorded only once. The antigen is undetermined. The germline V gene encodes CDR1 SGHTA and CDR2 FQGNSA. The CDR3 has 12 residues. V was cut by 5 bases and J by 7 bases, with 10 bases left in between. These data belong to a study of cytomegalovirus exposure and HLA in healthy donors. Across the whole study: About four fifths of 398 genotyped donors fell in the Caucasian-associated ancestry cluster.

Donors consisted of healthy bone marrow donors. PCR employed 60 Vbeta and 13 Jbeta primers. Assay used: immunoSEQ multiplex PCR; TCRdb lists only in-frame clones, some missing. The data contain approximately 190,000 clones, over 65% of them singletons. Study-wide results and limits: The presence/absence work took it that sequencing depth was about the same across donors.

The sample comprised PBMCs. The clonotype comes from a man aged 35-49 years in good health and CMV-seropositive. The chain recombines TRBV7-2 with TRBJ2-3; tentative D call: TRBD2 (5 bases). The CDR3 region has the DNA TGTGCCAGCAGCGAACTCGGGAATACGCAGTATTTT. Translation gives CASSELGNTQYF.